These 31 T cell receptor beta chains share one sample of origin, sequenced in a study of blood T cell repertoires in COVID-19. The assay was immunoSEQ multiplex PCR, and TCRdb's table has in-frame clones only and misses some. This table holds about 87,000 clones, over 70% found once. Material: peripheral blood. These receptors originate from a man older than 75 with acute or convalescent COVID-19.

This clone was found once. This chain connects TRBV27 to TRBJ1-2; a weak D match, TRBD1 (6 bases). This CDR3 is built from 15 residues. The V and J ends lost 6 bases and 3 bases respectively, with 17 bases between them. Germline V lookup: CDR1 MNHEY, CDR2 SMNVEV (reference sequence). This CDR3 reads CASRPTGLLDYGYTF. CDR3 sequence (DNA): TGTGCCAGCAGGCCGACAGGCCTCCTTGACTATGGCTACACCTTC.

The chain uses TRBV12-3 or TRBV12-4 and TRBJ1-1; D is unclear. The V end lost 6 bases, the J end lost 4 bases, and 12 bases lay between the germline ends. This CDR3 is built from 13 residues. Here the CDR3 reads CASRIAPGTEAFF. CDR3 nucleotide sequence: TGTGCCAGCAGGATTGCCCCGGGCACTGAAGCTTTCTTT.

In nucleotides, the CDR3 is TGTGCCAGCAGTGGTTTCGGACAGGATAACACCGGGGAGCTGTTTTTT. It yields the protein CASSGFGQDNTGELFF. The chain recombines TRBV7-6 with TRBJ2-2; TRBD1 matches 7 bases. This CDR3 contains 16 residues. Germline V gives CDR1 SGHVS, CDR2 FNYEAQ. Germline trimming cut 6 bases from V and 2 bases from J; bases unmatched to any gene: 9.

The J gene is TRBJ1-5, the V gene TRBV9, with 9 bases fitting TRBD1. J lost 0 bases, V lost 4 bases, and 2 bases had no gene match. The CDR3 is 15 amino acids. Germline lookup yields CDR1 SGDLS and CDR2 YYNGEE. CDR3 amino acids: CASSRTGASNQPQHF. The CDR3 DNA reads TGTGCCAGCAGCCGGACAGGGGCTAGCAATCAGCCCCAGCATTTT.

This clone was seen only once. This chain uses TRBV3-1 (or the pseudogene TRBV3-2) with TRBJ2-5, with 7 bases lining up with TRBD2. V gave up 0 bases and J gave up 3 bases; unmatched junction bases: 1. The CDR3 has 14 residues. Germline V gene data show CDR1 as LGHDT and CDR2 as YNNKEL (reference sequence). The CDR3 sequence is CASSQEGGEETQYF. In DNA form, the CDR3 reads TGTGCCAGCAGCCAAGAGGGAGGGGAAGAGACCCAGTACTTC.

This clone was seen only once. The chain couples TRBV3-1 (or the pseudogene TRBV3-2) to TRBJ2-7; 7 bases match TRBD2. The junction had 9 bases not matched to a gene; V was cut back by 4 bases and J by 0 bases. Germline CDR1 is LGHDT and CDR2 is YNNKEL (reference sequence). The CDR3 sequence is 16 residues long. CDR3 amino acids: CASSRRAPGGSYEQYF. CDR3 nucleotides: TGTGCCAGCAGCCGCCGGGCTCCGGGGGGCTCCTACGAGCAGTACTTC.

The CDR3 is CASSQRQANTEAFF. CDR3 DNA sequence: TGTGCCAGCAGCCAACGACAGGCTAACACTGAAGCTTTCTTT. This chain joins TRBV3-1 (or the pseudogene TRBV3-2) and TRBJ1-1; perhaps TRBD1 as D (6 bases). Germline V gene data show CDR1 as LGHDT and CDR2 as YNNKEL (reference sequence). Trimming removed 2 bases at V and 2 bases at J, with 9 bases between. This CDR3 region has 14 residues.

The chain links TRBV19 to TRBJ1-5, with 7 positions matching TRBD1. The junction had 5 bases not matched to a gene; V was cut back by 6 bases and J by 0 bases. This CDR3 has 15 residues. CDR1 and CDR2 from the germline V gene are LNHDA and SQIVND (reference sequence). This CDR3 is CASRETGTSNQPQHF. CDR3 bases: TGTGCCAGTAGAGAGACAGGGACTAGCAATCAGCCCCAGCATTTT. The full variable domain, rest sourced from reference TRBV19 and TRBJ1-5, is DGGITQSPKYLFRKEGQNVTLSCEQNLNHDAMYWYRQDPGQGLRLIYYSQIVNDFQKGDIAEGYSVSREKKESFPLTVTSAQKNPTAFYLCASRETGTSNQPQHFGDGTRLSIL.

In nucleotides, the CDR3 is TGTGCTAGTGGTAGGCCCGGGGGGGCAGGTTACAATGAGCAGTTCTTC. Its protein product is CASGRPGGAGYNEQFF. V is TRBV12-5 and J is TRBJ2-1; 8 positions match TRBD2. The CDR3 totals 16 residues. Losses at the gene ends were 5 bases for V and 4 bases for J; bases not matched to a gene: 10. CDR1 LGHNT and CDR2 FRNRAP come from the germline V gene.

In this sample, this clone turned up once. V usage is TRBV9 and J usage is TRBJ2-7; weak D call: TRBD1 (6 bases). Germline loops: CDR1 SGDLS, CDR2 YYNGEE. The CDR3 runs to 14 residues. V was cut by 2 bases and J by 6 bases, with 15 bases left in between. CDR3 nucleotides: TGTGCCAGCAGCGTCGACAGGAAGCCCTTCGAGCAGTACTTC. As protein: CASSVDRKPFEQYF.

The V gene is TRBV5-1, the J gene TRBJ1-6; 7 nucleotides align to TRBD1. Germline assignment: CDR1 SGHRS and CDR2 YFSETQ. The CDR3 sequence is 14 residues long. J gave up 9 bases and V 3 bases, and 6 bases lay outside the gene matches. The CDR3 DNA reads as TGCGCCAGCAGCTACTACAGGGGTCCTTCACCCCTCCACTTT. Translation gives CASSYYRGPSPLHF.

This clone showed up just a few times. This chain links TRBV5-1 with TRBJ1-4; 9 positions match TRBD1. The V gene end was trimmed by 0 bases and the J gene end by 5 bases; junction bases not matched to a gene: 2. Germline loops: CDR1 SGHRS, CDR2 YFSETQ. There are 15 residues in the CDR3. The DNA for the CDR3 is TGCGCCAGCAGCTTGGAAGGGACAGGGAATGAAAAACTGTTTTTT. It codes for CASSLEGTGNEKLFF.

The V and J genes are TRBV14 and TRBJ1-2; D is perhaps TRBD1 (5 bases). V dropped 1 base and J dropped 7 bases, with 10 bases sitting between them. CDR1 and CDR2 (germline): SGHDN, FVKESK. The length of the CDR3 is 13 residues. This chain's CDR3 is CASSQVKGLGYTF. The CDR3 nucleotides are TGTGCCAGCAGCCAAGTGAAGGGGCTTGGCTACACCTTC.

The chain has TRBV3-1 (or the pseudogene TRBV3-2) and TRBJ1-6; D ambiguous. CDR1 LGHDT and CDR2 YNNKEL come from the germline V gene (reference sequence). Trimming removed 4 bases from V and 8 bases from J, with 15 bases in between. The CDR3 contains 15 residues. The CDR3 region is CASSPDEAMHSPLHF. CDR3 nucleotides: TGTGCCAGCAGCCCCGACGAGGCCATGCATTCACCCCTCCACTTT.

The V and J genes are TRBV6-6 and TRBJ1-5; D is unresolved. With 5 bases removed from V and 0 bases from J, the gap between germline ends came to 29 bases. Germline V gene data show CDR1 as MNHNY and CDR2 as SVGAGI (reference sequence). This CDR3 comprises 21 residues. CDR3 amino acids: CASSQSSGSTHRRGSNQPQHF. The CDR3 bases are TGTGCCAGCAGTCAAAGTTCCGGGTCTACTCACCGTCGTGGTAGCAATCAGCCCCAGCATTTT.

The chain joins TRBV19 to TRBJ2-1; TRBD2 agrees at 9 bases. Germline loops: CDR1 LNHDA, CDR2 SQIVND (reference sequence). V dropped 6 bases and J dropped 0; count of bases not matched to a gene: 12. The CDR3 has 18 amino acids. The CDR3 loop is CASRVELAGKGSYNEQFF. In DNA, the CDR3 is TGTGCCAGTAGGGTCGAGCTAGCGGGGAAAGGCTCCTACAATGAGCAGTTCTTC.

The chain is built from TRBV5-5 and TRBJ1-4, with 9 nucleotides matching TRBD1. The ends lost 7 bases at V and 4 bases at J; junction bases unmatched: 2. The CDR3 has 13 residues. Germline V gene lookup returns CDR1 SGHKS and CDR2 YYEKEE (reference sequence). The CDR3 nucleotides read TGTGCCAGCCTGGGACAGGGTAATGAAAAACTGTTTTTT. As protein: CASLGQGNEKLFF.

V gene TRBV7-3 combines with J gene TRBJ1-6; TRBD1 is a possible D gene (6 bases). Germline V lookup: CDR1 SGHTA, CDR2 FQGTGA. This CDR3 contains 13 residues. Trimming left V 2 bases short and J 10 bases short, with 9 bases between. CDR3 sequence (DNA): TGTGCCAGCAGCTTAGGGGGGGGCTCACCCCTCCACTTT. Protein sequence: CASSLGGGSPLHF.

The chain is built from TRBV5-4 and TRBJ1-6, with 7 nucleotides matching TRBD1. Germline values: CDR1 SGHNT, CDR2 YYREEE (reference sequence). The CDR3 contains 15 residues. Germline trimming cut 0 bases from V and 4 bases from J; bases unmatched to any gene: 1. This chain's CDR3 is CASSLDRGYNSPLHF. The CDR3 DNA reads TGTGCCAGCAGCTTGGACAGGGGATATAATTCACCCCTCCACTTT.

J is TRBJ1-1 and V is TRBV7-3; 8 bases match TRBD1. The ends lost 4 bases at V and 1 base at J; junction bases unmatched: 8. CDR3 length: 16 amino acids. Germline V gene sequence: CDR1 SGHTA, CDR2 FQGTGA. CDR3 sequence: CASSSIQGAPNTEAFF. The CDR3 DNA reads TGTGCCAGCAGCTCGATCCAGGGGGCTCCGAACACTGAAGCTTTCTTT.

The V and J genes are TRBV7-2 and TRBJ2-5, with 7 bases identical to TRBD1. CDR1 and CDR2 from the germline V gene are SGHTA and FQGNSA. This CDR3 is built from 14 residues. V dropped 4 bases and J dropped 3; count of bases not matched to a gene: 5. The DNA of the CDR3 is TGTGCCAGCAGCTCCCCGGGACAGAAAGAGACCCAGTACTTC. Protein sequence: CASSSPGQKETQYF. The full variable domain, rest sourced from reference TRBV7-2 and TRBJ2-5, is GAGVSQSPSNKVTEKGKDVELRCDPISGHTALYWYRQSLGQGLEFLIYFQGNSAPDKSGLPSDRFSAERTGGSVSTLTIQRTQQEDSAVYLCASSSPGQKETQYFGPGTRLLVL.

The gene calls are TRBV9 and TRBJ2-1, with TRBD2 matching over 10 bases. Trimming took 3 bases from V and 0 from J; bases not matched to a gene: 3. The CDR3 runs to 16 residues. CDR1 is SGDLS, CDR2 YYNGEE, per germline. Written as DNA, the CDR3 is TGTGCCAGCAGCGCTACTAGCGGGGCCTCCTACAATGAGCAGTTCTTC. This encodes CASSATSGASYNEQFF.

V and J are TRBV9 and TRBJ1-1; 7 bases fit TRBD1. Looked up from germline, CDR1 is SGDLS and CDR2 is YYNGEE. Trimming removed 4 bases from V and 5 bases from J; junction bases left unmatched: 11. The CDR3 consists of 15 residues. CDR3 sequence reads: CASSPLQGRRTEAFF. In DNA form, the CDR3 reads TGTGCCAGCAGCCCGCTACAGGGGAGGAGGACTGAAGCTTTCTTT. The full variable domain, its missing parts supplied by reference TRBV9 and TRBJ1-1, is DSGVTQTPKHLITATGQRVTLRCSPRSGDLSVYWYQQSLDQGLQFLIQYYNGEERAKGNILERFSAQQFPDLHSELNLSSLELGDSALYFCASSPLQGRRTEAFFGQGTRLTVV.

This clone has a handful of counts. The chain is built from TRBV5-1 and TRBJ1-2, with TRBD1 matching over 11 bases. The germline CDR1 and CDR2 sequences are SGHRS and YFSETQ. The CDR3 sequence is 15 residues long. J was trimmed by 4 bases and V by 4 bases; bases with no gene match: 6. The CDR3 reads CASSQRTGGSYGYTF. CDR3 coding DNA: TGCGCCAGCAGCCAGCGGACAGGGGGCAGCTATGGCTACACCTTC. Complete variable domain (other parts from reference TRBV5-1 and TRBJ1-2): KAGVTQTPRYLIKTRGQQVTLSCSPISGHRSVSWYQQTPGQGLQFLFEYFSETQRNKGNFPGRFSGRQFSNSRSEMNVSTLELGDSALYLCASSQRTGGSYGYTFGSGTRLTVV.

This clone has more than one count but fewer than ten. The chain has TRBV7-3 and TRBJ2-5, with 12 bases matching TRBD2. The CDR3 is 15 residues long. Germline lookup yields CDR1 SGHTA and CDR2 FQGTGA. Germline trimming cut 5 bases from V and 1 base from J; bases unmatched to any gene: 2. The CDR3 loop reads CASSAGLAGQETQYF. In nucleotides, the CDR3 is TGTGCCAGCAGCGCGGGACTAGCGGGCCAAGAGACCCAGTACTTC.

The chain joins TRBV5-6 to TRBJ1-3; D is possibly TRBD1 (6 bases). Germline V lookup: CDR1 SGHDT, CDR2 YYEEEE. The CDR3 totals 14 residues. V lost 4 bases to trimming and J lost 2 bases, with 10 bases between them. CDR3 DNA: TGTGCCAGCAGCAGCCAGGGGCCTGGAAACACCATATATTTT. Encoded protein: CASSSQGPGNTIYF.

V is TRBV19 and J is TRBJ1-5, with D unclear. V lost 3 bases and J lost 1, with 10 bases in between. The germline V gene encodes CDR1 LNHDA and CDR2 SQIVND (reference sequence). The CDR3 is 15 amino acids. The chain's CDR3 is CASSITPVSNQPQHF. In nucleotides, the CDR3 is TGTGCCAGTAGTATCACACCCGTGAGCAATCAGCCCCAGCATTTT.

The rearrangement links TRBV6-4 to TRBJ1-1; D call uncertain. Germline V gene lookup returns CDR1 MRHNA and CDR2 SNTAGT. CDR3 length: 14 amino acids. Trimming removed 6 bases from V and 0 bases from J, with 11 bases in between. CDR3 amino acids: CASSPSIMNTEAFF. The CDR3 coding sequence is TGTGCCAGCAGCCCGAGTATCATGAACACTGAAGCTTTCTTT.

V usage is TRBV11-2 and J usage is TRBJ1-1; TRBD1 matches 10 bases. The germline V gene has CDR1 SGHAT and CDR2 FQNNGV. Trimming removed 1 base from V and 3 bases from J; junction bases left unmatched: 2. This CDR3 has 15 amino acids. The CDR3 bases are TGTGCCAGCAGCTTAGGCGGACAGGGGGACACTGAAGCTTTCTTT. Translation: CASSLGGQGDTEAFF. Full variable domain (remainder filled in from reference TRBV11-2 and TRBJ1-1): EAGVAQSPRYKIIEKRQSVAFWCNPISGHATLYWYQQILGQGPKLLIQFQNNGVVDDSQLPKDRFSAERLKGVDSTLKIQPAKLEDSAVYLCASSLGGQGDTEAFFGQGTRLTVV.

The genes are TRBV19 and TRBJ2-7; no definite D call. The V end was cut by 8 bases, the J end by 2 bases, with 13 bases between. CDR3 length: 13 residues. Germline-derived CDR1 and CDR2 are LNHDA and SQIVND (reference sequence). CDR3 sequence: CASSQEQTYEQYF. The CDR3 nucleotides read TGTGCCAGTTCCCAGGAACAAACCTACGAGCAGTACTTC. Supplemented by reference TRBV19 and TRBJ2-7, the full variable domain reads DGGITQSPKYLFRKEGQNVTLSCEQNLNHDAMYWYRQDPGQGLRLIYYSQIVNDFQKGDIAEGYSVSREKKESFPLTVTSAQKNPTAFYLCASSQEQTYEQYFGPGTRLTVT.

This clone showed up just once. One end of the junction fails to match germline, which may point to a read error. The chain recombines TRBV7-9 with TRBJ2-7; 7 bases agree with TRBD2. The V gene's germline CDR1 is SEHNR and CDR2 FQNEAQ (reference sequence). The CDR3 is 18 amino acids. In nucleotides, the CDR3 is TGTACCAGCAGCTTAGAAGGGGTAGGGCGGGGGATCGCCTACGAGCAGTACTTC. The encoded protein is CTSSLEGVGRGIAYEQYF.